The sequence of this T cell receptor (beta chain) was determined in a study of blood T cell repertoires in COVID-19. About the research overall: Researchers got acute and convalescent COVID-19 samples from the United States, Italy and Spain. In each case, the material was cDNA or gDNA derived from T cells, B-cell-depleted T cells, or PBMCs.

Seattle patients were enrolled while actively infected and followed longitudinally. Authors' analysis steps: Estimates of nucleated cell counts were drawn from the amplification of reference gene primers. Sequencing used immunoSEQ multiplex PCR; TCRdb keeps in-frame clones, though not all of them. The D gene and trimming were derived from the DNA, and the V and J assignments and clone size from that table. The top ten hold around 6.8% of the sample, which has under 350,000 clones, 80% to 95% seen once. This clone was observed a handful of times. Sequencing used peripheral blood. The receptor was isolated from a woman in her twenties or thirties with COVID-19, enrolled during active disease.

CDR3 in amino acids: CVRSLVGSPHTGELFF. The CDR3 DNA sequence: TGTGTCAGAAGCTTAGTTGGCTCCCCCCACACCGGGGAGCTGTTTTTT. The chain joins TRBV7-5 to TRBJ2-2; the tabulated D call, TRBD1, remains unverified against the DNA. TRBV7-5 is assigned pseudogene status. The CDR3 runs to 16 residues.